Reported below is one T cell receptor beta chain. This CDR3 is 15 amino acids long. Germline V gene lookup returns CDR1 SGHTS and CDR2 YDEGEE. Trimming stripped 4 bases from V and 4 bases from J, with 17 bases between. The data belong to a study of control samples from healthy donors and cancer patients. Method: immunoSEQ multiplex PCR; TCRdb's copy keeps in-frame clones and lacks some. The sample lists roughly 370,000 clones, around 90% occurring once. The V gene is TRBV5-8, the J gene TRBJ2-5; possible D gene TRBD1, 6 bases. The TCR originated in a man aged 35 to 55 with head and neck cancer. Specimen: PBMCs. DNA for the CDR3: TGTGCCAGCAGCCCCGACTCTGGCAGGGGAGAGACCCAGTACTTC. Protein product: CASSPDSGRGETQYF.